This entry lists 18 T cell receptor beta chains sequenced from one sample in a study of T-cell reconstitution after alpha-beta-depleted transplantation in children. Library preparation (for TCRbeta) was performed with unique molecular identifiers. One entry per CDR3 protein, called by TCRdb with MiXCR from the PCR reads. The data show about 980,000 distinct CDR3 sequences, with about 29% seen just once and over 25% held by the top ten. The source was PBMCs, mostly from graft donor cells, collected 360 days after TCRalphabeta/CD19-depleted stem cell transplant. The source of these receptors is a boy younger than two who had a stem cell transplant for SCID, so the T cells may come from the graft donor.

The chain joins TRBV6-5 to TRBJ2-7, with 9 bases that match TRBD2. J gave up 0 bases and V 2 bases, and 5 bases lay outside the gene matches. This CDR3 comprises 16 residues. Germline V gene data show CDR1 as MNHEY and CDR2 as SVGAGI. CDR3 in amino acids: CASSYLLAGSSYEQYF. The CDR3 coding sequence is TGTGCCAGCAGTTACCTGCTAGCGGGGAGCTCCTACGAGCAGTACTTC.

The table lists this clonotype with a few counts. V is TRBV29-1 and J is TRBJ2-1, with D possibly being TRBD1 or TRBD2 (6 bases each). V was cut by 6 bases and J by 1 base, with 19 bases left in between. In germline, CDR1 is SQVTM, CDR2 ANQGSEA. CDR3 length: 16 residues. For the CDR3, the DNA is TGCAGCGTGAAAGTTAGGGGGGCCTGGTCCTACAATGAGCAGTTCTTC. It codes for CSVKVRGAWSYNEQFF.

The chain carries TRBV10-3 and TRBJ2-5; D is unresolved. Germline V gene lookup returns CDR1 ENHRY and CDR2 SYGVKD. V gave up 4 bases and J gave up 13 bases, with 19 bases separating them. CDR3 length equals 13 residues. Written as DNA, the CDR3 is TGTGCCATCAGTGCCCCTCCGGGTCCACCATCGTACTTC. Encoded protein: CAISAPPGPPSYF.

This clonotype was recorded a few times. This chain links TRBV9 with TRBJ2-5, with D possibly being TRBD1 or TRBD2 (5 bases each). The germline V gene encodes CDR1 SGDLS and CDR2 YYNGEE. The CDR3 is 12 residues long. V lost 4 bases, J lost 9 bases, and 13 bases lay in between. The CDR3 nucleotides read TGTGCCAGCAGCCCTCCCTTGGGGGCCCAGTACTTC. Encoded protein: CASSPPLGAQYF.

The CDR3 DNA reads as TGTGCCAGCAGTCCCGTTTTGGGCACTGAAGCTTTCTTT. Its translation is CASSPVLGTEAFF. The rearrangement joins TRBV28 to TRBJ1-1; D not certain. Trimming left V 5 bases short and J 4 bases short, with 11 bases between. Germline V CDR1 and CDR2: MDHEN, SYDVKM. The CDR3 covers 13 residues.

The gene calls are TRBV4-2 and TRBJ2-5; TRBD2 matches at 10 bases. The CDR3 loop spans 16 amino acids. Germline assignment: CDR1 LGHNA and CDR2 YNFKEQ. Unmatched junction bases numbered 5, after V lost 2 bases and J lost 2 bases. The CDR3 loop is CASSQITSGAQETQYF. For the CDR3, the DNA is TGTGCCAGCAGCCAAATAACTAGCGGGGCACAAGAGACCCAGTACTTC.

This clonotype occurred a few times. This chain uses TRBV5-5 with TRBJ2-5; 10 bases map to TRBD1. CDR3 length: 15 amino acids. CDR1 SGHKS and CDR2 YYEKEE come from the germline V gene (reference sequence). With 2 bases clipped from V and 5 bases from J, the junction kept 6 bases outside the gene matches. In DNA, the CDR3 is TGTGCCAGCAGCTTAAAGACAGGGGGCACGGAGACCCAGTACTTC. Its translation: CASSLKTGGTETQYF. Combining the CDR3 with reference TRBV5-5 and TRBJ2-5 gives the whole variable domain DAGVTQSPTHLIKTRGQQVTLRCSPISGHKSVSWYQQVLGQGPQFIFQYYEKEERGRGNFPDRFSARQFPNYSSELNVNALLLGDSALYLCASSLKTGGTETQYFGPGTRLLVL.

This clonotype has just a few counts. The V gene is TRBV6-5, the J gene TRBJ2-3; 7 bases align to TRBD1. The length of the CDR3 is 13 residues. The V and J ends lost 2 bases and 6 bases, in that order; junction bases with no gene match: 2. Germline V lookup: CDR1 MNHEY, CDR2 SVGAGI. CDR3: CASSYEGADTQYF. The CDR3 DNA sequence: TGTGCCAGCAGTTACGAGGGGGCGGATACGCAGTATTTT.

V usage is TRBV7-2 and J usage is TRBJ2-2, with unresolved D. V lost 2 bases and J lost 0, with 10 bases in between. The CDR3 has 16 residues. From germline, CDR1 is SGHTA and CDR2 FQGNSA. The chain's CDR3 is CASSLRSAANTGELFF. CDR3 DNA sequence: TGTGCCAGCAGCTTAAGAAGCGCGGCGAACACCGGGGAGCTGTTTTTT.

This chain joins TRBV6-2 or TRBV6-3 and TRBJ2-1, with D possibly TRBD2 on 6 matching bases. V lost 2 bases, J lost 14 bases, and 13 bases lay in between. The germline V gene has CDR1 MNHEY and CDR2 SVGEGT. The CDR3 has 12 amino acids. This chain's CDR3 is CASSYLGGEEFF. In DNA form, the CDR3 reads TGTGCCAGCAGTTACCTAGGAGGGGAGGAGTTCTTC.

The V call is TRBV11-2, the J call TRBJ2-5; D call uncertain. CDR3 length: 14 amino acids. The V end lost 0 bases, the J end lost 5 bases, and 10 bases lay between the germline ends. Germline lookup yields CDR1 SGHAT and CDR2 FQNNGV. CDR3 sequence: CASSLDQQVETQYF. The CDR3 region has the DNA TGTGCCAGCAGCTTAGATCAGCAGGTGGAGACCCAGTACTTC.

This clonotype was recorded a few times. The genes are TRBV12-3 or TRBV12-4 and TRBJ2-2; TRBD2 matches at 10 bases. CDR3 size: 20 residues. J gave up 1 base and V 6 bases, and 17 bases lay outside the gene matches. The CDR3 DNA is TGTGCCAGCAGGCCTCACAAGCGGGGGGGGACGATCGAGAACACCGGGGAGCTGTTTTTT. Translated, it gives CASRPHKRGGTIENTGELFF.

The rearrangement links TRBV28 to TRBJ2-7; no definite D call. Germline CDR1 reads MDHEN; CDR2 reads SYDVKM. The length of the CDR3 is 14 residues. V gave up 5 bases and J gave up 4 bases, with 15 bases separating them. CDR3 protein: CASSNPPTAYEQYF. The CDR3 DNA reads TGTGCCAGCAGTAATCCCCCGACGGCATACGAGCAGTACTTC.

V gene TRBV5-6 combines with J gene TRBJ1-6, with D possibly being TRBD1 (5 bases). V lost 2 bases, J lost 3 bases, and 9 bases lay in between. This CDR3 is 15 amino acids long. Germline CDR1 and CDR2: SGHDT and YYEEEE. The CDR3 DNA is TGTGCCAGCAGCTTCGGGACGGGCTATAATTCACCCCTCCACTTT. Its translation is CASSFGTGYNSPLHF. The full variable domain, rest sourced from reference TRBV5-6 and TRBJ1-6, is DAGVTQSPTHLIKTRGQQVTLRCSPKSGHDTVSWYQQALGQGPQFIFQYYEEEERQRGNFPDRFSGHQFPNYSSELNVNALLLGDSALYLCASSFGTGYNSPLHFGNGTRLTVT.

This clonotype appeared a few times. The V call is TRBV7-9, the J call TRBJ2-7, with 8 bases fitting TRBD2. After removal of 8 bases from V and 7 bases from J, the junction contained 10 bases not matched to a gene. This CDR3 has 13 amino acids. Per the germline V gene, CDR1 is SEHNR and CDR2 is FQNEAQ (reference sequence). The CDR3 sequence: CASRLAGGREQYF. The CDR3 nucleotides read TGTGCCAGCCGCCTGGCGGGGGGACGGGAGCAGTACTTC.

The rearrangement links TRBV20-1 to TRBJ1-2, with D unresolved. The ends were cut back, 3 bases at V and 1 base at J, with 9 bases in the middle. CDR1 is DFQATT, CDR2 SNEGSKA, per germline (reference sequence). The CDR3 runs to 13 residues. CDR3 residues: CSARPSINYGYTF. The CDR3, as DNA: TGCAGTGCTAGGCCTTCTATTAACTATGGCTACACCTTC.

The table lists this clonotype with a few counts. J is TRBJ2-3 and V is TRBV29-1, with a possible D match to TRBD2 (5 bases). Germline V gene lookup returns CDR1 SQVTM and CDR2 ANQGSEA. Between the trimmed V and J ends, which lost 2 bases and 6 bases, there was a span of 15 bases. The CDR3 runs 14 residues. The CDR3 is CSVEFNLAGDTQYF. CDR3 DNA sequence: TGCAGCGTTGAATTTAACCTAGCCGGGGATACGCAGTATTTT.

This clonotype has more than one count but fewer than ten. This sequence joins TRBV2 and TRBJ1-1; D uncertain. The ends were cut back, 8 bases at V and 7 bases at J, with 8 bases in the middle. Per the germline V gene, CDR1 is SNHLY and CDR2 is FYNNEI. This CDR3 is built from 10 residues. The CDR3 region is CASLGYEAFF. CDR3 sequence (DNA): TGTGCCAGCTTGGGATATGAAGCTTTCTTT.